The following is a T cell receptor beta chain sequence with its context. The data belong to a study of human T cells and chemical hapten exposure. Study-wide background: Small volume differences among pooled libraries mainly caused per-sample TCR yield variation.

TCRdb processed the RACE reads anew with MiXCR; each CDR3 protein has one entry. The data show approximately 92,000 distinct CDR3 sequences, with approximately 10% seen just once and 2.5% to 4% held by the top ten. There are 14 residues in the CDR3. Trimming stripped 7 bases from V and 2 bases from J, with 11 bases between. CDR1 SEHNR and CDR2 FQNEAQ come from the germline V gene (reference sequence). Sample time point: patch test 2, 6 weeks after DPC sensitization. The treatment denotes: therapeutic diphenylcyclopropenone sensitization with weekly scalp DPC. This TCR came from a middle-aged woman with alopecia areata. Some clones in this sample may be carry-over from other donors' samples. The genes are TRBV7-9 and TRBJ1-4, with TRBD1 as a possible D gene (5 bases). The sequencing here drew on whole blood, taken in connection with sensitization to the hapten diphenylcyclopropenone (DPC). DNA of the CDR3: TGTGCCAGCAACGCCCGACAGACTAATGAAAAACTGTTTTTT. This encodes CASNARQTNEKLFF.